Below, 11 T cell receptor beta chains from the same sample are listed, as sequenced in a study of T cells in Graves' hyperthyroidism and ophthalmopathy. Authors of the study amplified TCR beta CDR3 regions from RNA transcripts. The HTBI set primed first-round TCR CDR3 RT-PCR. One entry per CDR3 protein results from TCRdb running MiXCR on the multiplex PCR reads. Among around 290,000 distinct CDR3 sequences listed, about an eighth were seen once. Material for sequencing was blood. Source of these receptors: a woman in her thirties with Graves' hyperthyroidism that later progressed to Graves' ophthalmopathy.

This clonotype came up many times. The chain is built from TRBV20-1 and TRBJ2-1; TRBD2 is a possible D gene (6 bases). This CDR3 comprises 15 residues. V dropped 0 bases and J dropped 1 base, with 10 bases sitting between them. Per germline, CDR1 DFQATT and CDR2 SNEGSKA (reference sequence). CDR3 sequence reads: CSARDPGGSYNEQFF. CDR3 DNA sequence: TGCAGTGCTAGAGATCCCGGGGGTTCCTACAATGAGCAGTTCTTC.

This clonotype was seen repeatedly, ten times or more. The rearrangement links TRBV6-2 or TRBV6-3 to TRBJ2-3; D is perhaps TRBD2 (5 bases). The germline V gene has CDR1 MNHEY and CDR2 SVGEGT. The CDR3 covers 15 residues. With 4 bases removed from V and 3 bases from J, the gap between germline ends came to 14 bases. The CDR3 DNA reads as TGTGCCAGCAGTTTAGGACTCACCGGAACAGATACGCAGTATTTT. It translates to CASSLGLTGTDTQYF.

The V gene is TRBV6-1, the J gene TRBJ2-4; 11 nucleotides align to TRBD1. V was pared by 5 bases and J by 9 bases, with 6 bases of the junction left unmatched. CDR3 length: 14 amino acids. Per the germline V gene, CDR1 is MNHNS and CDR2 is SASEGT. The chain's CDR3 is CASSLAGQGVIQYF. CDR3 DNA sequence: TGTGCCAGCAGTCTCGCGGGACAGGGGGTCATTCAGTACTTC.

The table lists this clonotype with many counts. The J gene is TRBJ2-7, the V gene TRBV28, with a weak D call TRBD2 (5 bases). Germline V gene sequence: CDR1 MDHEN, CDR2 SYDVKM. Trimming removed 3 bases at V and 3 bases at J, with 15 bases between. CDR3 length: 15 residues. The CDR3 DNA sequence: TGTGCCAGCAGTTTGCGGACTCTCGGGAACTACGAGCAGTACTTC. Amino acids: CASSLRTLGNYEQYF. Full variable domain (rest looked up from reference TRBV28 and TRBJ2-7): DVKVTQSSRYLVKRTGEKVFLECVQDMDHENMFWYRQDPGLGLRLIYFSYDVKMKEKGDIPEGYSVSREKKERFSLILESASTNQTSMYLCASSLRTLGNYEQYFGPGTRLTVT.

This clonotype was observed at least ten times. The chain uses TRBV6-1 and TRBJ1-1; 7 bases match TRBD1. The germline gives CDR1 MNHNS, CDR2 SASEGT. V trimming: 2 bases; J trimming: 2 bases; junction bases outside the gene matches: 5. The CDR3 runs 15 residues. The CDR3 DNA reads as TGTGCCAGCAGTGAAACAGGGGTAGCCAACACTGAAGCTTTCTTT. It translates to CASSETGVANTEAFF.

This clonotype was counted at least ten times. The chain employs TRBV28 and TRBJ1-6; 7 bases align to TRBD1. V was pared by 3 bases and J by 3 bases, with 11 bases of the junction left unmatched. Germline V gives CDR1 MDHEN, CDR2 SYDVKM. The CDR3 loop spans 18 amino acids. CDR3 DNA sequence: TGTGCCAGCAGTTTCTCCGGGACAGTCAACCTCTATAATTCACCCCTCCACTTT. Protein: CASSFSGTVNLYNSPLHF.

This clonotype was seen ten or more times. The chain is built from TRBV20-1 and TRBJ2-1; 8 positions match TRBD2. The germline V gene encodes CDR1 DFQATT and CDR2 SNEGSKA (reference sequence). V dropped 5 bases and J dropped 8; count of bases not matched to a gene: 11. The CDR3 has 14 amino acids. Here the CDR3 DNA reads TGCAGTGCTGGGACTAGTCTTCTTACAGATGAGCAGTTCTTC. This encodes CSAGTSLLTDEQFF.

This clonotype was observed at least ten times. This chain connects TRBV2 to TRBJ2-5; TRBD1 aligns across 8 bases. The trim removed 7 bases at V and 1 base at J, leaving 8 bases unmatched. Germline values: CDR1 SNHLY, CDR2 FYNNEI. CDR3 length equals 15 residues. CDR3 protein: CASTEDREVQETQYF. In DNA, the CDR3 is TGTGCCAGCACCGAGGACAGGGAGGTCCAAGAGACCCAGTACTTC.

This sequence joins TRBV2 and TRBJ1-4; D is possibly TRBD1 (5 bases). The CDR3 loop spans 17 amino acids. V was clipped by 6 bases and J by 2 bases, with 19 bases between them. CDR1 SNHLY and CDR2 FYNNEI come from the germline V gene. The CDR3 region has the DNA TGTGCCAGCAGAGGGACCGGGTTCTCCCTCACTAATGAAAAACTGTTTTTT. Translating gives CASRGTGFSLTNEKLFF.

This clonotype has a count of ten or more. The chain recombines TRBV6-2 or TRBV6-3 with TRBJ2-7; D uncertain. Trimming took off 9 bases at V and 3 bases at J, with 9 bases between the two ends. From germline, CDR1 is MNHEY and CDR2 SVGEGT. The CDR3 contains 11 residues. CDR3 sequence reads: CASANRYEQYF. The CDR3 bases are TGTGCCAGTGCCAATCGCTACGAGCAGTACTTC.

The sample holds a few counts of this clonotype. A single base separates this from a much larger clone, so it may be a read error. The chain carries TRBV7-2 and TRBJ2-7; weak D call: TRBD1 (6 bases). This CDR3 has 15 amino acids. Germline assignment: CDR1 SGHTA and CDR2 FQGNSA. This CDR3 is CARSPGTRPPYEQYF. CDR3 nucleotides: TGTGCCCGCAGCCCCGGGACAAGACCCCCCTACGAGCAGTACTTC.